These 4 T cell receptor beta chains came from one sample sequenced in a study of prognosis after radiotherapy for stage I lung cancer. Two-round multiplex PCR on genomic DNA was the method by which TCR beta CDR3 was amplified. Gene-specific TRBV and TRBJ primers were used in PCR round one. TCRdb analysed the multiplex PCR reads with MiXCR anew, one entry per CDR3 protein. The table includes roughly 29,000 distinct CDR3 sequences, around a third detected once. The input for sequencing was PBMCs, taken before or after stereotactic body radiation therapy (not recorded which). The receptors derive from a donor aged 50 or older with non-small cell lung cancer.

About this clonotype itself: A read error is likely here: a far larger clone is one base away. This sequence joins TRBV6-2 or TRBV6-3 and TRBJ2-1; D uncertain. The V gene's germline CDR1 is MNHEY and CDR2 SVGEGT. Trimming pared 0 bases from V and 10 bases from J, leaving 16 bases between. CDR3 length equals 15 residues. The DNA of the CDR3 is TGTGCCAGCAGTTACTCGGTAGGGAAACTCTTCGAGCAGTTCTTC. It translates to CASSYSVGKLFEQFF.

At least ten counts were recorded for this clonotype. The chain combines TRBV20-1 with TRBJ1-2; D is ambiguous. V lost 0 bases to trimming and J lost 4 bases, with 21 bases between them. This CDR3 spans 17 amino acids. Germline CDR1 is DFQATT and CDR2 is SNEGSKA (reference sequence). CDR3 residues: CSARDTSRRPESYGYTF. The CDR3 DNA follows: TGCAGTGCTAGAGATACCTCCCGGAGACCAGAAAGCTATGGCTACACCTTC.

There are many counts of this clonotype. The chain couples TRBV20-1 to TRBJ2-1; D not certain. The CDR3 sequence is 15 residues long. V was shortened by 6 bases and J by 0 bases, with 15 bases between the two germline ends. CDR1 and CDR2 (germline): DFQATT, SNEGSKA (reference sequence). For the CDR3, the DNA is TGCAGTGCATCAGGCAGGCCAAGCTCCTACAATGAGCAGTTCTTC. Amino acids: CSASGRPSSYNEQFF.

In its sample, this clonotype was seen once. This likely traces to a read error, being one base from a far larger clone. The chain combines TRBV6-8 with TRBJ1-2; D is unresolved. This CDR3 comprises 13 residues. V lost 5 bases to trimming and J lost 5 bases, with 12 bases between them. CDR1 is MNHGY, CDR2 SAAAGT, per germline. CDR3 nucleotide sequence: TGTGCCAGCAGTCCCGCCCGTGATTATGGCTACACCTTC. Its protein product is CASSPARDYGYTF.